This TCR beta chain was found in a study of T cell repertoires in ileal Crohn's disease. Study at large: Operated complications were stricturing disease (approximately 61%) and penetrating disease (approximately 39%).

Profiled with immunoSEQ multiplex PCR; TCRdb holds only in-frame clones, not every one. This table holds approximately 17,000 clones, 83% found once. Germline V CDR1 and CDR2: DFQATT, SNEGSKA (reference sequence). V lost 2 bases and J lost 4, with 5 bases in between. There are 11 residues in the CDR3. On this clone: The antigen is not known.

Broader study findings: Mucosal expansions were suggested to be mainly CD8 T cells.

V usage is TRBV20-1 and J usage is TRBJ1-1; maybe TRBD1 (5 bases). The source material was ileal tissue. The TCR originated in an adult with Crohn's disease. CDR3 loop: CSARQGTEAFF. In DNA, the CDR3 is TGCAGTGCTAGACAGGGCACTGAAGCTTTCTTT.